This paragraph covers one TCR beta chain sequence. The antigen is not known. A read error may produce the germline difference seen at one junction end. The sample belongs to a study of T cell repertoires in cytomegalovirus infection. Study in general: Recently identified HLA-C-restricted CMV epitopes and well-studied HLA-B-restricted CMV epitopes were used by the study. Notes on the study in general: There were HLA-C-restricted CMV-specific TCR beta clonotypes dominating the ex vivo response.

Each CDR3 protein is one row after TCRdb ran MiXCR on the reads. The table lists around 500,000 distinct CDR3 sequences, more than 40% of them singletons, with approximately 40% in the top ten. The CDR3 has 16 amino acids. Germline lookup yields CDR1 PRHDT and CDR2 FYEKMQ (reference sequence). The genes are TRBV13 and TRBJ2-3; D gene unclear. The source of this sequence is a human donor in good health (CMV status not recorded). Some clones in this sample may be carry-over from other donors' samples. This sample comprised cultured PBMCs, obtained from culture after CMV antigen stimulation. DNA for the CDR3: TGTGCCAGCAGCTCATACGCCGGACCCCGGAGAGATTCGCAGTGTTTT. Translated, it gives CASSSYAGPRRDSQCF.